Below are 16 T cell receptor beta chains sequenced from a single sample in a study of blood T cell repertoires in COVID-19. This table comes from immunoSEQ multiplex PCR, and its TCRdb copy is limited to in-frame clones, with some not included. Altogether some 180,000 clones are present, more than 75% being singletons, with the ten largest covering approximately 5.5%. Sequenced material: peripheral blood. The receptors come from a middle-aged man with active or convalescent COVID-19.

CDR3 sequence reads: CASITAHLAGGPYEQFF. DNA of the CDR3: TGTGCCAGTATAACGGCCCACCTAGCGGGAGGGCCCTATGAGCAGTTCTTC. This chain links TRBV19 with TRBJ2-1, with TRBD2 matching over 12 bases. V trimming: 7 bases; J trimming: 8 bases; junction bases outside the gene matches: 15. The CDR3 has 17 amino acids. Germline values: CDR1 LNHDA, CDR2 SQIVND (reference sequence).

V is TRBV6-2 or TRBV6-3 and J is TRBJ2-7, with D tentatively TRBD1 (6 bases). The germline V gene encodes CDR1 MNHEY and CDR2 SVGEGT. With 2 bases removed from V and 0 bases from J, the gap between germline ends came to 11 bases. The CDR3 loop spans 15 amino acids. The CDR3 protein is CASSYGTRSSYEQYF. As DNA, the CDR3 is TGTGCCAGCAGTTACGGGACACGGAGCTCCTACGAGCAGTACTTC.

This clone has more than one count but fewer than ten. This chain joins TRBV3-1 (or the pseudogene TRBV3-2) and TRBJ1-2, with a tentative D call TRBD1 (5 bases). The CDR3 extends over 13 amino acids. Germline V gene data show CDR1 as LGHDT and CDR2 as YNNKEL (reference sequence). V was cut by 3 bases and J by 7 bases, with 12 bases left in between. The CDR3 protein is CASSQEGPSGYTF. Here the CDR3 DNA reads TGTGCCAGCAGCCAGGAGGGGCCGAGTGGCTACACCTTC.

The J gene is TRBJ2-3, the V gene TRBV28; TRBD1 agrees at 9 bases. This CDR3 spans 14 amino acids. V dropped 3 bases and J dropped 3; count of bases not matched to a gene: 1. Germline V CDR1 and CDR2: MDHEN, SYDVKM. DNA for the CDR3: TGTGCCAGCAGTTTGACAGGGGGGACAGATACGCAGTATTTT. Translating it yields CASSLTGGTDTQYF. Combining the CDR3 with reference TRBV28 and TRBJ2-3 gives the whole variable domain DVKVTQSSRYLVKRTGEKVFLECVQDMDHENMFWYRQDPGLGLRLIYFSYDVKMKEKGDIPEGYSVSREKKERFSLILESASTNQTSMYLCASSLTGGTDTQYFGPGTRLTVL.

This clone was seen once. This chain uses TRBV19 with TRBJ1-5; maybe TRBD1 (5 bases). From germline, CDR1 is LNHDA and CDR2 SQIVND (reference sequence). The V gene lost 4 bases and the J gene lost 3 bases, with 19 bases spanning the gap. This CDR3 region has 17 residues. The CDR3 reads CASSTIHLGGTNQPQHF. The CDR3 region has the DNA TGTGCCAGTAGTACGATCCACCTCGGGGGGACCAATCAGCCCCAGCATTTT.

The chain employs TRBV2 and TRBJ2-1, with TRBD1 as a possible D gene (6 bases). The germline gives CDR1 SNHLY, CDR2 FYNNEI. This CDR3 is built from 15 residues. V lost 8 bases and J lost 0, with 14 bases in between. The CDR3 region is CASVSQGISYNEQFF. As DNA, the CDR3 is TGTGCCAGCGTTTCACAGGGTATCTCCTACAATGAGCAGTTCTTC.

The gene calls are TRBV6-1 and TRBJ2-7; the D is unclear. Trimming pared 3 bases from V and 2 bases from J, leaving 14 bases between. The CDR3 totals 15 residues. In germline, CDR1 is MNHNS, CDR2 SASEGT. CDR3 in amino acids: CASSENWQLTYEQYF. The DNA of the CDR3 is TGTGCCAGCAGTGAGAATTGGCAGTTAACCTACGAGCAGTACTTC.

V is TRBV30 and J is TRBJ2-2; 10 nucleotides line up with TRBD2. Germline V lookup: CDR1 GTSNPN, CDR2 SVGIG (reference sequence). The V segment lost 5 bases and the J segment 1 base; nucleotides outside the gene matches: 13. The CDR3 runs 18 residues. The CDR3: CAWDTGGTSAMNTGELFF. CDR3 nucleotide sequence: TGTGCCTGGGACACAGGCGGGACTAGCGCTATGAACACCGGGGAGCTGTTTTTT.

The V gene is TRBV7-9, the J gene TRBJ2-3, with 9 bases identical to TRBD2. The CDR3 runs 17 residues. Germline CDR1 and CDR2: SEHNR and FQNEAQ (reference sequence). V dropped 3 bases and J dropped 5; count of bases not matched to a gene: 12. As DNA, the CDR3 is TGTGCCAGCAGCTTTGGTGAGGGTAGCGGGGGAAGAGATACGCAGTATTTT. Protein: CASSFGEGSGGRDTQYF. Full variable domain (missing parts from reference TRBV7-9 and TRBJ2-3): DTGVSQNPRHKITKRGQNVTFRCDPISEHNRLYWYRQTLGQGPEFLTYFQNEAQLEKSRLLSDRFSAERPKGSFSTLEIQRTEQGDSAMYLCASSFGEGSGGRDTQYFGPGTRLTVL.

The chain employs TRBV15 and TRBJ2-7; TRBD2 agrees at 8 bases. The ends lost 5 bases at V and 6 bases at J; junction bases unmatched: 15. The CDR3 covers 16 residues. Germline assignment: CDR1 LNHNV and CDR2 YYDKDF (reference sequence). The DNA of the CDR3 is TGTGCCACCAGCCGGGGGGGCACAGGCCCCCCTCGCGAGCAGTACTTC. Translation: CATSRGGTGPPREQYF.

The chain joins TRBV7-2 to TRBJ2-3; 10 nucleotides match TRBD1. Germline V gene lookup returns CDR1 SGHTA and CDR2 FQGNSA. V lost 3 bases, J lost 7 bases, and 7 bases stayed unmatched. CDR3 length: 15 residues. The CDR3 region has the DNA TGTGCCAGCAGCTTCTCGGGACAGGGGACGAATACGCAGTATTTT. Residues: CASSFSGQGTNTQYF. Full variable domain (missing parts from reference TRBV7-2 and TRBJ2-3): GAGVSQSPSNKVTEKGKDVELRCDPISGHTALYWYRQSLGQGLEFLIYFQGNSAPDKSGLPSDRFSAERTGGSVSTLTIQRTQQEDSAVYLCASSFSGQGTNTQYFGPGTRLTVL.

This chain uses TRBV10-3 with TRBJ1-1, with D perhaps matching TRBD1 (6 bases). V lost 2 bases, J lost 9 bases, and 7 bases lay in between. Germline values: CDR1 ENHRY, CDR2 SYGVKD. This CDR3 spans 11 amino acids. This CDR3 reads CAISEGGKAFF. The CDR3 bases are TGTGCCATCAGTGAGGGGGGCAAAGCTTTCTTT.

The CDR3 reads CASSRQGSNQPQHF. In DNA form, the CDR3 reads TGTGCCAGCAGCAGACAGGGAAGCAATCAGCCCCAGCATTTT. The genes are TRBV2 and TRBJ1-5; 7 positions agree with TRBD1. The CDR3 length is 14 residues. Germline assignment: CDR1 SNHLY and CDR2 FYNNEI. With V trimmed by 6 bases and J by 1 base, 3 bases remained unmatched.

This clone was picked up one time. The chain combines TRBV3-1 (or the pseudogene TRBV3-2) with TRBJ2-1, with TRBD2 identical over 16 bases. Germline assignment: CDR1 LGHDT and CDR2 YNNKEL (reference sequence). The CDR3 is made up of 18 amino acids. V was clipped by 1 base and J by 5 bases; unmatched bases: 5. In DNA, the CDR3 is TGTGCCAGCAGCCAAGCGGGACTAGCGGGGGGGCGCAACAATGAGCAGTTCTTC. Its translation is CASSQAGLAGGRNNEQFF.

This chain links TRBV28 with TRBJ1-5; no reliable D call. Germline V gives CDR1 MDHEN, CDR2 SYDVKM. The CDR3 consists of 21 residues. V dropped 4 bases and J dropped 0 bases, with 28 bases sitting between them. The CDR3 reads CASSSPMRNTGGLFSNQPQHF. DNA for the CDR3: TGTGCCAGCAGTTCACCAATGAGGAACACGGGCGGGTTATTTAGCAATCAGCCCCAGCATTTT.

In DNA, the CDR3 is TGCGCCAGCAGCTACCGGGACTTAAGCACAGATACGCAGTATTTT. This gives the protein CASSYRDLSTDTQYF. The gene calls are TRBV5-1 and TRBJ2-3, with a possible D match to TRBD2 (6 bases). The CDR3 totals 15 residues. CDR1 SGHRS and CDR2 YFSETQ come from the germline V gene. Trimming removed 3 bases from V and 0 bases from J, with 11 bases in between.